This entry lists 25 T cell receptor beta chains sequenced from one sample in a study of early T cells in non-severe SARS-CoV-2 infection. Each CDR3 protein is one row after TCRdb ran MiXCR on the 5' RACE reads. This table has around 50,000 distinct CDR3 sequences, approximately 6% appearing once. Source material: whole blood. All receptors derive from an adult who was a healthcare worker with PCR-confirmed SARS-CoV-2 infection or an uninfected control (not recorded which).

The V call is TRBV20-1, the J call TRBJ1-6; tentatively, D is TRBD1 (5 bases). Germline V gives CDR1 DFQATT, CDR2 SNEGSKA (reference sequence). Trimming removed 4 bases from V and 7 bases from J, with 11 bases in between. The CDR3 runs 13 residues. The CDR3 sequence: CSAMDKTNSPLHF. The CDR3 region has the DNA TGCAGTGCTATGGACAAAACCAATTCACCCCTCCACTTT.

This clonotype came up many times. J is TRBJ2-2 and V is TRBV5-6; 7 bases fit TRBD1. V lost 4 bases and J lost 4; bases outside the gene matches: 7. Germline CDR1 and CDR2: SGHDT and YYEEEE. The CDR3 length is 15 residues. The CDR3 DNA follows: TGTGCCAGCAGCCCAGGGGACAGACTCACCGGGGAGCTGTTTTTT. Translated, it gives CASSPGDRLTGELFF.

This chain joins TRBV4-1 and TRBJ2-3; 12 bases map to TRBD2. CDR1 is MGHRA, CDR2 YSYEKL, per germline. The CDR3 runs to 16 residues. J was trimmed by 3 bases and V by 6 bases; bases with no gene match: 7. Here the CDR3 reads CASRHLAGGQTDTQYF. DNA of the CDR3: TGCGCCAGCAGACATCTAGCGGGGGGGCAAACAGATACGCAGTATTTT.

For this clonotype: This may be a read error: a much more frequent sequence differs by one nucleotide. Since the CDR3 does not end with the conserved phenylalanine or tryptophan, this likely comes from a read error. This chain's CDR3 is CASSRNQPGNTEAFL. For the CDR3, the DNA is TGCGCCAGCAGCCGCAACCAACCAGGGAACACTGAAGCTTTCCTT. The genes are TRBV5-1 and TRBJ1-1; no definite D call. The ends were cut back, 4 bases at V and 1 base at J, with 14 bases in the middle. CDR1 SGHRS and CDR2 YFSETQ come from the germline V gene. The CDR3 has 15 residues.

This clonotype has only a few counts. This CDR3 is CSALGVQETQYF. Here the CDR3 DNA reads TGCAGTGCTTTAGGGGTCCAAGAGACCCAGTACTTC. This chain uses TRBV20-1 with TRBJ2-5; D might be TRBD1 (5 bases). This CDR3 has 12 amino acids. Trimming took off 5 bases at V and 1 base at J, with 8 bases between the two ends. Germline V gives CDR1 DFQATT, CDR2 SNEGSKA (reference sequence).

This clonotype was detected a few times. The V and J genes are TRBV28 and TRBJ1-5; TRBD1 is a possible D gene (5 bases). Germline values: CDR1 MDHEN, CDR2 SYDVKM. This CDR3 comprises 16 residues. V was trimmed by 5 bases and J by 2 bases, leaving 16 bases between them. CDR3 coding DNA: TGTGCCAGCAGTCTTGGGACCGCAGGAGGCAATCAGCCCCAGCATTTT. Translated: CASSLGTAGGNQPQHF.

The rearrangement uses TRBV11-1 and TRBJ1-1; TRBD1 agrees at 8 bases. V was clipped by 4 bases and J by 3 bases; unmatched bases: 4. CDR3 length: 14 amino acids. Germline assignment: CDR1 SGHAT and CDR2 FQDESV (reference sequence). The CDR3 protein is CASSSTGGDTEAFF. In DNA form, the CDR3 reads TGTGCCAGCAGCTCCACAGGGGGTGACACTGAAGCTTTCTTT. The full variable domain, its missing parts supplied by reference TRBV11-1 and TRBJ1-1, is EAEVAQSPRYKITEKSQAVAFWCDPISGHATLYWYRQILGQGPELLVQFQDESVVDDSQLPKDRFSAERLKGVDSTLKIQPAELGDSAMYLCASSSTGGDTEAFFGQGTRLTVV.

The CDR3 sequence: CSANTGGNQPQHF. CDR3 DNA: TGCAGTGCTAACACAGGGGGAAATCAGCCCCAGCATTTT. The chain has TRBV20-1 and TRBJ1-5; TRBD1 matches at 8 bases. After removal of 4 bases from V and 4 bases from J, the junction contained 3 bases not matched to a gene. Germline assignment: CDR1 DFQATT and CDR2 SNEGSKA (reference sequence). There are 13 residues in the CDR3.

The chain links TRBV5-1 to TRBJ2-7; D possibly corresponds to TRBD1 (5 bases). Germline assignment: CDR1 SGHRS and CDR2 YFSETQ. The CDR3 sequence is 15 residues long. V lost 0 bases and J lost 5, with 15 bases in between. CDR3 sequence: CASSLAQGSLHEQYF. The DNA for the CDR3 is TGCGCCAGCAGCTTGGCCCAGGGCTCCCTCCACGAGCAGTACTTC. Using reference TRBV5-1 and TRBJ2-7 for the parts outside the CDR3, the full variable domain is KAGVTQTPRYLIKTRGQQVTLSCSPISGHRSVSWYQQTPGQGLQFLFEYFSETQRNKGNFPGRFSGRQFSNSRSEMNVSTLELGDSALYLCASSLAQGSLHEQYFGPGTRLTVT.

The rearrangement uses TRBV6-6 and TRBJ1-5, with D unresolved. Germline CDR1 reads MNHNY; CDR2 reads SVGAGI (reference sequence). The CDR3 contains 14 residues. The V gene lost 7 bases and the J gene lost 9 bases, with 19 bases spanning the gap. The CDR3 DNA reads TGTGCCAGCATCCCGGACCGCTTATCTCGGCCCCAGCATTTT. This sequence encodes CASIPDRLSRPQHF.

V usage is TRBV19 and J usage is TRBJ1-2; TRBD1 is a possible D gene (6 bases). Per the germline V gene, CDR1 is LNHDA and CDR2 is SQIVND (reference sequence). This CDR3 spans 11 amino acids. CDR3 in DNA: TGTGGGGCAGGGGCTAACTATGGCTACACCTTC. It is translated as CGAGANYGYTF.

This chain links TRBV4-1 with TRBJ2-7; the D gene is possibly TRBD2 (6 bases). CDR3 size: 17 residues. The germline CDR1 and CDR2 sequences are MGHRA and YSYEKL. Between the trimmed V and J ends, which lost 1 base and 4 bases, there was a span of 20 bases. The CDR3 spells CASSQVDLVGGSYEQYF. CDR3 coding DNA: TGCGCCAGCAGCCAAGTTGACCTCGTTGGGGGGTCTTACGAGCAGTACTTC.

Remarks on this clonotype: This may be a read error, as it is one base from a much larger clone. This chain uses TRBV7-9 with TRBJ2-7; D is uncertain. The germline gives CDR1 SEHNR, CDR2 FQNEAQ (reference sequence). CDR3 length: 14 residues. In DNA form, the CDR3 reads TGTGCCTGCAGCTTAGGTCCGGGCTCCTACGAGCAGTACTTC. Translating it yields CACSLGPGSYEQYF.

CDR3 coding DNA: TGTGCCAGCAGCTTAAGGGCGCGGGGAACGGGCGGGGAGCTGTTTTTT. Protein product: CASSLRARGTGGELFF. The V and J genes are TRBV7-2 and TRBJ2-2; D is possibly TRBD2 (6 bases). CDR3 size: 16 residues. CDR1 is SGHTA, CDR2 FQGNSA, per germline. V was cut by 2 bases and J by 7 bases, with 17 bases left in between.

This clonotype has a count of ten or more. This CDR3 is CASSSGRGDGNTIYF. The CDR3 nucleotides are TGTGCCAGCAGCTCCGGCAGGGGAGACGGAAACACCATATATTTT. This chain joins TRBV7-3 and TRBJ1-3; possible D gene TRBD1, 6 bases. Trimming pared 4 bases from V and 4 bases from J, leaving 14 bases between. The CDR3 is made up of 15 amino acids. Germline assignment: CDR1 SGHTA and CDR2 FQGTGA.

The chain carries TRBV21-1 and TRBJ2-3; the DNA was not compared with TRBD2, the D call given in the table. TRBV21-1 is listed as a pseudogene. This CDR3 contains 16 residues. CDR3 amino acids: CASRRLGALGADTQYF. CDR3 DNA: TGTGCCAGCAGGAGGTTAGGGGCCCTCGGTGCAGATACGCAGTATTTT.

This clonotype was observed at least ten times. The chain employs TRBV5-1 and TRBJ1-1; 11 positions match TRBD1. Germline CDR1 reads SGHRS; CDR2 reads YFSETQ. J gave up 7 bases and V 2 bases, and 4 bases lay outside the gene matches. The CDR3 consists of 14 residues. The CDR3 DNA reads as TGCGCCAGCAGCTTTGGACAGGGGGCCGATGAAGCTTTCTTT. It is translated as CASSFGQGADEAFF.

This clonotype ranks as medium-sized. This CDR3 is CSASAQGAGEQYF. CDR3 nucleotides: TGCAGTGCTAGTGCCCAGGGGGCGGGTGAGCAGTACTTC. The chain carries TRBV20-1 and TRBJ2-7; TRBD1 aligns across 8 bases. Germline V gene data show CDR1 as DFQATT and CDR2 as SNEGSKA (reference sequence). CDR3 length equals 13 residues. The junction had 8 bases not matched to a gene; V was cut back by 3 bases and J by 7 bases.

In its sample, this clonotype was seen many times. The rearrangement links TRBV13 to TRBJ2-5, with 10 bases identical to TRBD2. The CDR3 extends over 15 amino acids. Germline CDR1 and CDR2: PRHDT and FYEKMQ (reference sequence). Trimming at V came to 4 bases and at J to 0 bases, leaving 2 bases not matched to a gene. CDR3 DNA: TGTGCCAGCAGCTACGGACTAGCGGACCAAGAGACCCAGTACTTC. Amino acid sequence: CASSYGLADQETQYF.

The chain uses TRBV11-2 and TRBJ2-1; 14 bases match TRBD2. V was pared by 1 base and J by 12 bases, with 8 bases of the junction left unmatched. The CDR3 consists of 16 residues. Looked up from germline, CDR1 is SGHAT and CDR2 is FQNNGV. The CDR3 sequence: CASSLAGLAGGGVQFF. The CDR3 DNA reads TGTGCCAGCAGCTTAGCCGGACTAGCGGGGGGTGGAGTGCAGTTCTTC.

The chain joins TRBV20-1 to TRBJ1-5; 10 nucleotides match TRBD1. The CDR3 contains 16 residues. The junction had 12 bases not matched to a gene; V was cut back by 4 bases and J by 6 bases. CDR1 is DFQATT and CDR2 is SNEGSKA in the germline V gene (reference sequence). DNA for the CDR3: TGCAGTGCTAAAGCCGGGACAGGGGTTTCTGGTCAGCCCCAGCATTTT. It encodes CSAKAGTGVSGQPQHF.

This clonotype was found many times. The rearrangement joins TRBV20-1 to TRBJ2-5, with D perhaps matching TRBD1 (5 bases). The CDR3 runs 15 residues. Germline V gives CDR1 DFQATT, CDR2 SNEGSKA (reference sequence). V was clipped by 0 bases and J by 2 bases, with 13 bases between them. Here the CDR3 reads CSAREEGVPQETQYF. As DNA, the CDR3 is TGCAGTGCTAGAGAGGAAGGGGTACCTCAAGAGACCCAGTACTTC.

This clonotype came up a few times. The chain links TRBV9 to TRBJ2-5; 7 nucleotides match TRBD1. This CDR3 has 14 residues. V shed 4 bases and J 5 bases; nucleotides not matched to a gene: 8. Germline lookup yields CDR1 SGDLS and CDR2 YYNGEE. The CDR3 spells CASSIGGLRETQYF. CDR3 DNA sequence: TGTGCCAGCAGCATAGGGGGCCTCCGTGAGACCCAGTACTTC.

The sample holds a few counts of this clonotype. The chain uses TRBV20-1 and TRBJ1-1, with D possibly being TRBD1 (5 bases). From germline, CDR1 is DFQATT and CDR2 SNEGSKA (reference sequence). The CDR3 loop spans 11 amino acids. V was clipped by 6 bases and J by 11 bases, with 16 bases between them. DNA of the CDR3: TGCAGTGCATTCTTCAGCAGGGAGGCTTTCTTT. This sequence encodes CSAFFSREAFF.

This clonotype came up many times. The chain carries TRBV29-1 and TRBJ2-3; unclear D gene. Germline lookup yields CDR1 SQVTM and CDR2 ANQGSEA. The V end was cut by 4 bases, the J end by 3 bases, with 14 bases between. This CDR3 has 14 residues. DNA of the CDR3: TGCAGCGTTGGAGGTGGAAGACGGACAGATACGCAGTATTTT. This encodes CSVGGGRRTDTQYF.